The clone carrying this TCR beta chain was observed a handful of times. The target antigen is unknown. This entry is derived from a study of T cell responses to AZD1222 COVID-19 vaccine. Points from the study as a whole: At study baseline, merely six AZD1222 recipients were seropositive. The study found vaccine-associated CD4 TCRs spanning spike, dominant at 160-218 and 743-854. A mostly white British donor set with more females was recruited, and clonal diversity was possibly underestimated.

Germline CDR1 LGHNA, CDR2 YNFKEQ. Deletions cut 5 bases from V and 1 base from J, with 14 bases between. This CDR3 is 15 amino acids long. This table comes from immunoSEQ multiplex PCR, and its TCRdb copy is limited to in-frame clones, with some not included. The top ten hold about 2.9% of the sample, which has 90,000 to 100,000 clones, roughly 85% seen once. The sequence came from an adult in good health. Sample: peripheral blood, taken on day 0 of AZD1222 vaccination. The chain couples TRBV4-2 to TRBJ1-1; D is ambiguous. The CDR3 here is CASSNRAAGNTEAFF. The CDR3 DNA sequence: TGTGCCAGCAGCAACCGCGCGGCAGGGAACACTGAAGCTTTCTTT.